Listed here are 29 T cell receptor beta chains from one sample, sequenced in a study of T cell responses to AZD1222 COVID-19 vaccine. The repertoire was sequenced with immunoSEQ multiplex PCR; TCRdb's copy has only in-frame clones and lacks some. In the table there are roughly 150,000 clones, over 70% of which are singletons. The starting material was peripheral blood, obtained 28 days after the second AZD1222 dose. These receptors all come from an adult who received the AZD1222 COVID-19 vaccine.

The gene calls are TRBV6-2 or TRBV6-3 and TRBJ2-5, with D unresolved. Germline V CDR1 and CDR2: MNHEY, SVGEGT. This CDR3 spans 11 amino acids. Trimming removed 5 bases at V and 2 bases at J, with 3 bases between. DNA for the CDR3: TGTGCCAGCAGTAAACAAGAGACCCAGTACTTC. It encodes CASSKQETQYF.

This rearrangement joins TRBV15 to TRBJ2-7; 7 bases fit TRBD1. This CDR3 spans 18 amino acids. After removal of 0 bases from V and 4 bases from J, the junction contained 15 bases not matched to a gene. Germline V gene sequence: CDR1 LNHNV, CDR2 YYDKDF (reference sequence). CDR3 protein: CATSRDFWNRGGRYEQYF. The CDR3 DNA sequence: TGTGCCACCAGCAGAGATTTTTGGAACAGGGGCGGGCGGTACGAGCAGTACTTC.

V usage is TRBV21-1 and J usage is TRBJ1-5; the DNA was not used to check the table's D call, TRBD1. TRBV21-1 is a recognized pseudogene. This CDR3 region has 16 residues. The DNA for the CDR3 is TGTGCCAGCAGCAACGGGACAGGCAGGAATACTCAGCCCCAGCATTTT. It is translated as CASSNGTGRNTQPQHF.

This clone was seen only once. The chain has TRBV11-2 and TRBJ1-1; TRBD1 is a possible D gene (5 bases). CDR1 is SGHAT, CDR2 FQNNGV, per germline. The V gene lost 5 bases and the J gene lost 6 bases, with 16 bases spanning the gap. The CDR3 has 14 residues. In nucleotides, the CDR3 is TGTGCCAGCAGCCCGTGGGGGACGGCCCCTGAAGCTTTCTTT. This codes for CASSPWGTAPEAFF.

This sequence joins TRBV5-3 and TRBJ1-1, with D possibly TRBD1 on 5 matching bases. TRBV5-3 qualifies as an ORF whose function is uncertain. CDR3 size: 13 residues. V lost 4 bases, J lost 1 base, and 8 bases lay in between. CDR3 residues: CARSRDRNTEAFF. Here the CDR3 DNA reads TGTGCCAGAAGCAGGGACCGGAACACTGAAGCTTTCTTT.

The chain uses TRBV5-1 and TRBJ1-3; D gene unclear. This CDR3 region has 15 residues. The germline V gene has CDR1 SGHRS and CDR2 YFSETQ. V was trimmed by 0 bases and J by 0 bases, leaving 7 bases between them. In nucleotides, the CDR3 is TGCGCCAGCAGCTTGGTAACGGACTCTGGAAACACCATATATTTT. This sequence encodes CASSLVTDSGNTIYF.

CDR3: CASSFGRNTEAFF. The DNA of the CDR3 is TGTGCCAGCAGCTTCGGAAGGAACACTGAAGCTTTCTTT. The J gene is TRBJ1-1, the V gene TRBV5-4; D is unclear. The V gene's germline CDR1 is SGHNT and CDR2 YYREEE (reference sequence). V lost 2 bases and J 1 base, leaving 6 bases between the germline ends. The length of the CDR3 is 13 residues.

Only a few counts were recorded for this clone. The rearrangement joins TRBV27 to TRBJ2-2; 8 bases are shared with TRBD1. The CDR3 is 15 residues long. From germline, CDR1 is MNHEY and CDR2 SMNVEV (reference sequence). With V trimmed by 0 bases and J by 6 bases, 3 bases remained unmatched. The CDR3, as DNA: TGTGCCAGCAGTTTATCGACAGGGGTCGCCGGGGAGCTGTTTTTT. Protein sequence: CASSLSTGVAGELFF.

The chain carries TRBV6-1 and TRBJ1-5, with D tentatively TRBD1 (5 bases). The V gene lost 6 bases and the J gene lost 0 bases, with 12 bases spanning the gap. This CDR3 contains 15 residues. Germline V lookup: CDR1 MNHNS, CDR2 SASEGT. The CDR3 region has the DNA TGTGCCAGCAGCCGAGGGACCAATAGCAATCAGCCCCAGCATTTT. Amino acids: CASSRGTNSNQPQHF.

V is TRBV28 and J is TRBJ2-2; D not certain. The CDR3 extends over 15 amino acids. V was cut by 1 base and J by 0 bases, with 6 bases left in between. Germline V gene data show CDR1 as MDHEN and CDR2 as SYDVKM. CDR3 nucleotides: TGTGCCAGCAGTTTATTAGCCACGAACACCGGGGAGCTGTTTTTT. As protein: CASSLLATNTGELFF. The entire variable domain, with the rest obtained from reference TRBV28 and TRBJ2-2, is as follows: DVKVTQSSRYLVKRTGEKVFLECVQDMDHENMFWYRQDPGLGLRLIYFSYDVKMKEKGDIPEGYSVSREKKERFSLILESASTNQTSMYLCASSLLATNTGELFFGEGSRLTVL.

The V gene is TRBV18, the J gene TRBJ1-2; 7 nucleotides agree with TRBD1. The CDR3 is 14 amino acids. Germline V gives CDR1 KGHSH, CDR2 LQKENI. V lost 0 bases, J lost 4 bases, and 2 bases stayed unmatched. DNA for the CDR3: TGTGCCAGCTCACCACCGGGACAGTCCTATGGCTACACCTTC. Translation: CASSPPGQSYGYTF.

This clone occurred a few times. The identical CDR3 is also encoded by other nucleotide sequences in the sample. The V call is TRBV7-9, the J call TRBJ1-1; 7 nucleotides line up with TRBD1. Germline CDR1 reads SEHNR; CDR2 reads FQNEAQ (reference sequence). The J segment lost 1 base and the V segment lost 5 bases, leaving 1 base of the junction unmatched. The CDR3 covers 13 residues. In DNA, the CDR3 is TGTGCCAGCAGCCGGACAGGGAACACTGAAGCTTTCTTT. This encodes CASSRTGNTEAFF.

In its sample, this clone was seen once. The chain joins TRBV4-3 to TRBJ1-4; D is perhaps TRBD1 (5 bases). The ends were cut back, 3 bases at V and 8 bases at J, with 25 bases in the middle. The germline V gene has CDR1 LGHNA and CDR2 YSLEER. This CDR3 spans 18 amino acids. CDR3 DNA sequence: TGCGCCAGCAGCCATGAACCAGGGAGACCCCTACTTGGAGAAAAACTGTTTTTT. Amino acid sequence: CASSHEPGRPLLGEKLFF.

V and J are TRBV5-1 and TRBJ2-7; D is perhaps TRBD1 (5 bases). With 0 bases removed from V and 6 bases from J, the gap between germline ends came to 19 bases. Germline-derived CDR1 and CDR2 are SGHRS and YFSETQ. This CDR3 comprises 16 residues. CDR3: CASSLALIQVIREQYF. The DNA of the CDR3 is TGCGCCAGCAGCTTGGCCTTAATACAGGTTATACGCGAGCAGTACTTC.

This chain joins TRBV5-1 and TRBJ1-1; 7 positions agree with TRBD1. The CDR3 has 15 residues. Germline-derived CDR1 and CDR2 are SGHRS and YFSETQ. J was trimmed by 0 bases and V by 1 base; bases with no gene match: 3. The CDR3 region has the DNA TGCGCCAGCAGCTTGCGCACAGGGGTGAACACTGAAGCTTTCTTT. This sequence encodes CASSLRTGVNTEAFF. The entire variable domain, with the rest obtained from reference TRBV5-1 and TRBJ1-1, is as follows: KAGVTQTPRYLIKTRGQQVTLSCSPISGHRSVSWYQQTPGQGLQFLFEYFSETQRNKGNFPGRFSGRQFSNSRSEMNVSTLELGDSALYLCASSLRTGVNTEAFFGQGTRLTVV.

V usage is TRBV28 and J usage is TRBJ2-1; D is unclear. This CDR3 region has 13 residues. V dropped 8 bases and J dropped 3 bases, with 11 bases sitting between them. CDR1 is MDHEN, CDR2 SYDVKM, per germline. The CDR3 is CASLRTDYNEQFF. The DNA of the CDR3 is TGTGCCAGCCTACGGACGGACTACAATGAGCAGTTCTTC.

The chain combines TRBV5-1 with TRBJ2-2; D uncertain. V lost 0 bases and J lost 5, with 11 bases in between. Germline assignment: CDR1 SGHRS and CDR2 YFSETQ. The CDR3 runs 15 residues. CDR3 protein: CASSLALLETGELFF. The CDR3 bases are TGCGCCAGCAGCTTGGCTCTACTTGAGACCGGGGAGCTGTTTTTT.

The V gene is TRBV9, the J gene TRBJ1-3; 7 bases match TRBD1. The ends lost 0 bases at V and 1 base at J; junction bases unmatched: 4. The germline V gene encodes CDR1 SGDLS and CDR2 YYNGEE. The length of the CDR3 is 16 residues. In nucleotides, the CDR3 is TGTGCCAGCAGCGTAGCACAGGGGTATTCTGGAAACACCATATATTTT. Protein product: CASSVAQGYSGNTIYF.

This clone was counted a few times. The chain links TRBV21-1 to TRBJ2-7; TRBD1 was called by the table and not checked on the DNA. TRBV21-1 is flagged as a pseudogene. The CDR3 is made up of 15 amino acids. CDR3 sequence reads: CASSNLDRESYEQYF. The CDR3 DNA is TGTGCCAGCAGCAACCTCGACAGGGAGTCCTACGAGCAGTACTTC.

CDR3 in amino acids: CATSTGGVGNTIYF. The CDR3 nucleotides read TGTGCCACCAGCACAGGGGGCGTTGGAAACACCATATATTTT. J is TRBJ1-3 and V is TRBV15; 8 nucleotides match TRBD1. The CDR3 is 14 residues long. V gave up 4 bases and J gave up 3 bases; unmatched junction bases: 2. CDR1 and CDR2 (germline): LNHNV, YYDKDF (reference sequence).

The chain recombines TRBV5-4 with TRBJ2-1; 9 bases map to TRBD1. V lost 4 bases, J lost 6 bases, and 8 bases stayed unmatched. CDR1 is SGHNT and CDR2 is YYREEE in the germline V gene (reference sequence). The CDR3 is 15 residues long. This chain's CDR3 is CASSGRDRVANEQFF. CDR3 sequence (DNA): TGTGCCAGCAGCGGGCGGGACAGGGTCGCCAATGAGCAGTTCTTC.

CDR3 bases: TGTGCCAGCAGGTGGCAGGGGAACACTGAAGCTTTCTTT. This gives the protein CASRWQGNTEAFF. V and J are TRBV12-3 or TRBV12-4 and TRBJ1-1; tentatively, D is TRBD1 (5 bases). V lost 6 bases, J lost 1 base, and 9 bases lay in between. This CDR3 comprises 13 residues.

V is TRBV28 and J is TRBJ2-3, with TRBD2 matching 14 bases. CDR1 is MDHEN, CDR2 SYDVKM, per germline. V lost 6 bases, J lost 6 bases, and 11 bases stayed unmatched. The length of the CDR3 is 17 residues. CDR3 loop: CASRTPGLAGVADTQYF. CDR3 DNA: TGTGCCAGCAGGACACCGGGACTAGCGGGAGTGGCGGATACGCAGTATTTT.

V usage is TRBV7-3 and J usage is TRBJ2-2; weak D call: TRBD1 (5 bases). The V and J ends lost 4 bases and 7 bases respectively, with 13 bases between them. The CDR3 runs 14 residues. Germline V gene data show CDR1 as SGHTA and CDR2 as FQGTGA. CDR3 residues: CASSSASGRGELFF. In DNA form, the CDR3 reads TGTGCCAGCAGCTCCGCCTCAGGGCGCGGGGAGCTGTTTTTT.

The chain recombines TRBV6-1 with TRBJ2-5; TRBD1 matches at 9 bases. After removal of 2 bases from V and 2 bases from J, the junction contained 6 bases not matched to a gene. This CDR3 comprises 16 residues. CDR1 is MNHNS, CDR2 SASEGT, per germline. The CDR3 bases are TGTGCCAGCAGTGAATGGGGGACAGGGTGGCAAGAGACCCAGTACTTC. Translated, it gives CASSEWGTGWQETQYF.

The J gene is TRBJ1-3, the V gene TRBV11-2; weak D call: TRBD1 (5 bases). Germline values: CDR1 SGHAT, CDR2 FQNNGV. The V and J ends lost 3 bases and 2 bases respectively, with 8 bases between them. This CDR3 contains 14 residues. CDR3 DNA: TGTGCCAGCAGCTTGGGCAGGGCTGGAAACACCATATATTTT. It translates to CASSLGRAGNTIYF.

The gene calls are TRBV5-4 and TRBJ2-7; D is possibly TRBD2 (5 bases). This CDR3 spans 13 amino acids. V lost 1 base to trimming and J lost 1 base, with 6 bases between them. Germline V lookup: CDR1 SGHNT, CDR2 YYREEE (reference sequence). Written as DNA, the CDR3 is TGTGCCAGCAGCTTGCGCGGGTCCTACGAGCAGTACTTC. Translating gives CASSLRGSYEQYF.

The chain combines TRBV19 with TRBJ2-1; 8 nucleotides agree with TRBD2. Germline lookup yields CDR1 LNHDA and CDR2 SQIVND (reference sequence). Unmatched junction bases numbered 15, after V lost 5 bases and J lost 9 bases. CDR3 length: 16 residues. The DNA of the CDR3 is TGTGCCAGTAGTCTTCCGGGACTAGGGGTTGTCAGTGAGCAGTTCTTC. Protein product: CASSLPGLGVVSEQFF.

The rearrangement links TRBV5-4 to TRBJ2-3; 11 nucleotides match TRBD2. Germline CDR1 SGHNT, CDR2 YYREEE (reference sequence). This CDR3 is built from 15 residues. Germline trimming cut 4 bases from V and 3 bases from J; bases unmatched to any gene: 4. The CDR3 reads CASSRGLAETDTQYF. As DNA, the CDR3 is TGTGCCAGCAGCCGGGGACTAGCGGAAACAGATACGCAGTATTTT.